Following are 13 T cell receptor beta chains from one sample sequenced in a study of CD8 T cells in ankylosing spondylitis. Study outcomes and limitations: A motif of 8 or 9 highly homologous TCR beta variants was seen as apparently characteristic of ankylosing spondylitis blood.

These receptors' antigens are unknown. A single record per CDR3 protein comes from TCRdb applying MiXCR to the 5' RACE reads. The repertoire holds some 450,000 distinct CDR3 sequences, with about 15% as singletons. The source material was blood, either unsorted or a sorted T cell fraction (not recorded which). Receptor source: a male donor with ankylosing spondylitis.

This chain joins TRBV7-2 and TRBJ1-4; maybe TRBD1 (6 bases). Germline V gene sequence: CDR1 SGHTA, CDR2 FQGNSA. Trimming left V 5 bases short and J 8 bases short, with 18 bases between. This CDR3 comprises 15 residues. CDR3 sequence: CASSPGQSVREKLFF. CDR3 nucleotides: TGTGCCAGCAGCCCCGGACAGAGTGTTAGAGAAAAACTGTTTTTT.

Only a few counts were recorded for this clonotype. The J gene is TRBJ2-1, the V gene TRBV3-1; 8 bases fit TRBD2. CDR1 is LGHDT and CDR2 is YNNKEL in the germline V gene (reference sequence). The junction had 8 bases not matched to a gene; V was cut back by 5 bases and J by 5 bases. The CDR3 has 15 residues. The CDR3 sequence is CASSEAGGVDNEQFF. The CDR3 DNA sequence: TGTGCCAGCAGCGAGGCGGGAGGCGTCGACAATGAGCAGTTCTTC.

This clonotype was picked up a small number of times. CDR3 nucleotide sequence: TGTGCCAGCATCTCGAGGGGGCGGGCTAACACCGGGGAGCTGTTTTTT. Protein: CASISRGRANTGELFF. The V call is TRBV2, the J call TRBJ2-2; 7 bases are a match to TRBD1. The V segment lost 7 bases and the J segment 2 bases; nucleotides outside the gene matches: 10. Germline lookup yields CDR1 SNHLY and CDR2 FYNNEI. This CDR3 has 16 residues.

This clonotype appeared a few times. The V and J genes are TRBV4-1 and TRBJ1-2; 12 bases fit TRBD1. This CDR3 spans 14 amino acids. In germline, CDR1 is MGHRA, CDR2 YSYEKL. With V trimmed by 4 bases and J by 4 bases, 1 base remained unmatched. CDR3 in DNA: TGCGCCAGCAGCCGGGACAGGGGGCCCTATGGCTACACCTTC. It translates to CASSRDRGPYGYTF.

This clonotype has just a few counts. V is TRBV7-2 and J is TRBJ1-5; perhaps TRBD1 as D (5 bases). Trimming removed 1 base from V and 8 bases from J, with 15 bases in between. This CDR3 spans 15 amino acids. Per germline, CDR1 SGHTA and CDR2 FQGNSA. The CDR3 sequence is CASSLGTGGYEPQHF. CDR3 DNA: TGTGCCAGCAGCTTAGGGACCGGGGGTTATGAGCCCCAGCATTTT.

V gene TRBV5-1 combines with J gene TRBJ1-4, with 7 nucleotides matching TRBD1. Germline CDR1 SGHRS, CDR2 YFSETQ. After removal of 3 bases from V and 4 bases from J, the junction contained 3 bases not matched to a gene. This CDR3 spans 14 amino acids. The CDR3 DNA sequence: TGCGCCAGCAGCTCACAGGGGTTTAATGAAAAACTGTTTTTT. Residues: CASSSQGFNEKLFF.

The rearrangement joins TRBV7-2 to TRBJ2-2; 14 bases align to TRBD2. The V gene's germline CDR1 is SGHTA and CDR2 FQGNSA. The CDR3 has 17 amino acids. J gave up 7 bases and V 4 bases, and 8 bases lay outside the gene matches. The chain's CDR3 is CASSSGLAGVGVGELFF. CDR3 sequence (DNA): TGTGCCAGCAGCTCGGGACTAGCGGGAGTCGGGGTCGGGGAGCTGTTTTTT. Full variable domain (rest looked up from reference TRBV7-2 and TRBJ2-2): GAGVSQSPSNKVTEKGKDVELRCDPISGHTALYWYRQSLGQGLEFLIYFQGNSAPDKSGLPSDRFSAERTGGSVSTLTIQRTQQEDSAVYLCASSSGLAGVGVGELFFGEGSRLTVL.

CDR3 DNA: TGTGCCAGCAGCCCTACCTTTCGAAATGAAAAACTGTTTTTT. This encodes CASSPTFRNEKLFF. The chain carries TRBV12-3 or TRBV12-4 and TRBJ1-4, with D hard to call. Trimming removed 6 bases from V and 5 bases from J, with 13 bases in between. This CDR3 is 14 amino acids long.

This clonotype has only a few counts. CDR3 sequence reads: CASSLVRTGSGDTEAFF. CDR3 nucleotides: TGTGCCAGCAGCTTGGTACGGACAGGGAGTGGGGACACTGAAGCTTTCTTT. This rearrangement joins TRBV5-6 to TRBJ1-1; TRBD1 agrees at 8 bases. The trim removed 0 bases at V and 3 bases at J, leaving 10 bases unmatched. CDR1 is SGHDT, CDR2 YYEEEE, per germline. The CDR3 covers 17 residues.

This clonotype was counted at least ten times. CDR3 DNA sequence: TGTGCCAGCTCACCGAGCGGGGTCTATAGCAATCAGCCCCAGCATTTT. Encoded protein: CASSPSGVYSNQPQHF. V and J are TRBV18 and TRBJ1-5, with D uncertain. The CDR3 is 16 amino acids. V was trimmed by 3 bases and J by 0 bases, leaving 12 bases between them. Germline CDR1 reads KGHSH; CDR2 reads LQKENI.

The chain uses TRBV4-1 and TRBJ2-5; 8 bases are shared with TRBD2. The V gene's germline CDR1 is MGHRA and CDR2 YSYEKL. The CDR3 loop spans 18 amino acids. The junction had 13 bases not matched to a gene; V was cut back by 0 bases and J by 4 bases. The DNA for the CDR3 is TGCGCCAGCAGCCAAGACTGGGATAGTAGCGGGATCGGAGAGACCCAGTACTTC. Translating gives CASSQDWDSSGIGETQYF.

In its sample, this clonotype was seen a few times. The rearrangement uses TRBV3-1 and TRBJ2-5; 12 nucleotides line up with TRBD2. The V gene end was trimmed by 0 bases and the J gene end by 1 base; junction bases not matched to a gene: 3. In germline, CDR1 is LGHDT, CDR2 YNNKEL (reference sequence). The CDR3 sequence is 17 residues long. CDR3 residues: CASSQERLAGVQETQYF. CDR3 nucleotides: TGTGCCAGCAGCCAAGAAAGACTAGCGGGGGTCCAAGAGACCCAGTACTTC.

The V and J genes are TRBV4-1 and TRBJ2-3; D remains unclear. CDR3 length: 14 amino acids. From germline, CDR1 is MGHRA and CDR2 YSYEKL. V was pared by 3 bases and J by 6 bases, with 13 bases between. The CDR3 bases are TGCGCCAGCAGCCATCTCGGACCTTTCGATACGCAGTATTTT. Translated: CASSHLGPFDTQYF.